These 4 T cell receptor beta chains were sequenced from one sample in a study of T-cell reconstitution after alpha-beta-depleted transplantation in children. This sample's TCRbeta library carried unique molecular identifier barcodes. TCRdb independently ran MiXCR on the PCR reads; one entry per CDR3 protein. The table has 150,000 to 200,000 distinct CDR3 sequences, roughly 6.5% seen once. Sequenced here: PBMCs, sampled before TCRalphabeta/CD19-depleted stem cell transplant. Receptor source: a girl under three years old with combined immunodeficiency, due to receive a stem cell transplant.

This rearrangement joins TRBV5-1 to TRBJ1-2; TRBD1 aligns across 7 bases. The CDR3 covers 18 residues. Germline V lookup: CDR1 SGHRS, CDR2 YFSETQ. Germline trimming cut 2 bases from V and 8 bases from J; bases unmatched to any gene: 21. CDR3 loop: CASSLYSGTDDLIYGYTF. CDR3 in DNA: TGCGCCAGCAGCTTATACTCCGGGACAGATGATCTTATTTACGGCTACACCTTC.

This clonotype has a count of ten or more. This chain links TRBV7-2 with TRBJ2-1, with 8 nucleotides matching TRBD2. CDR1 is SGHTA, CDR2 FQGNSA, per germline. V shed 0 bases, J shed 8 bases, and the junction held 9 bases outside the gene matches. This CDR3 region has 16 residues. The CDR3 here is CASSLAVSGIWDEQFF. In nucleotides, the CDR3 is TGTGCCAGCAGCTTAGCGGTTAGCGGGATTTGGGATGAGCAGTTCTTC.

This clonotype was counted many times. This sequence joins TRBV10-3 and TRBJ1-2; the D is unclear. CDR1 ENHRY and CDR2 SYGVKD come from the germline V gene. The length of the CDR3 is 11 residues. V lost 3 bases and J lost 2, with 1 base in between. In DNA form, the CDR3 reads TGTGCCATCAGTGACAACTATGGCTACACCTTC. Translating it yields CAISDNYGYTF.

The table lists this clonotype with many counts. The chain carries TRBV9 and TRBJ2-1; either TRBD1 or TRBD2 may fit D (5 bases each). V lost 6 bases and J lost 4, with 17 bases in between. The CDR3 totals 15 residues. CDR1 and CDR2 from the germline V gene are SGDLS and YYNGEE. The CDR3 protein is CASTRDPRLYNEQFF. The CDR3 region has the DNA TGTGCCAGCACCAGGGACCCCCGACTTTACAATGAGCAGTTCTTC.